The 10 T cell receptor beta chains below come from one sample, sequenced in a study of CD8+CD57+ T cells in acquired aplastic anemia. The template used for profiling TCR beta VDJ and CDR3 was genomic DNA. TCRdb re-called the reads through MiXCR, storing one row per CDR3 protein. The sample lists roughly 200,000 distinct CDR3 sequences, over 60% occurring once. The specimen sequenced was sorted CD4+, CD8+, or CD8+CD57+ T cells (not recorded which) from PBMCs. Receptors originate from a human donor in good health.

The table lists this clonotype with many counts. The chain joins TRBV9 to TRBJ1-1; D possibly corresponds to TRBD1 (5 bases). Germline CDR1 SGDLS, CDR2 YYNGEE. This CDR3 has 17 amino acids. Trimming took off 2 bases at V and 2 bases at J, with 19 bases between the two ends. The CDR3, as DNA: TGTGCCAGCAGCGTCCAAAATTTGGACACCCCTAACACTGAAGCTTTCTTT. This sequence encodes CASSVQNLDTPNTEAFF.

This clonotype was detected ten times or more. This chain connects TRBV7-6 to TRBJ1-1, with D uncertain. With 4 bases removed from V and 1 base from J, the gap between germline ends came to 7 bases. Germline V gene data show CDR1 as SGHVS and CDR2 as FNYEAQ. This CDR3 region has 13 residues. The CDR3 region has the DNA TGTGCCAGCAGCTCTCCAGAGAACACTGAAGCTTTCTTT. Translation gives CASSSPENTEAFF.

This sequence joins TRBV7-8 and TRBJ2-7; 7 bases line up with TRBD2. Germline V lookup: CDR1 SGHVS, CDR2 FQNEAQ. Trimming cost V 0 bases and J 6 bases; bases outside gene matches: 8. This CDR3 is 15 amino acids long. The CDR3: CASSLAGGPAAEQYF. CDR3 nucleotide sequence: TGTGCCAGCAGCTTAGCGGGAGGGCCGGCGGCCGAGCAGTACTTC.

Concerning this clonotype itself: The CDR3 ends on some other residue instead of the conserved phenylalanine or tryptophan, so this is likely a read error. This sequence joins TRBV7-8 and TRBJ1-2; D may be TRBD1 (6 bases). CDR1 and CDR2 (germline): SGHVS, FQNEAQ. V was trimmed by 5 bases and J by 0 bases, leaving 13 bases between them. The CDR3 spans 15 residues. In DNA, the CDR3 is TGTGCCAGCAGCCCAGAGGGGGGGTCTAACTATGGCTACACCCTC. Translated, it gives CASSPEGGSNYGYTL.

This clonotype came up once. The chain uses TRBV7-6 and TRBJ2-7, with 15 bases lining up with TRBD2. This CDR3 region has 18 residues. J was trimmed by 7 bases and V by 5 bases; bases with no gene match: 15. CDR1 and CDR2 (germline): SGHVS, FNYEAQ. CDR3 sequence reads: CASSRTPGLAGGREEQYF. The CDR3 bases are TGTGCCAGCAGCCGAACACCGGGACTAGCGGGAGGTCGGGAAGAGCAGTACTTC.

This clonotype was counted many times. The rearrangement links TRBV19 to TRBJ2-1, with 12 positions matching TRBD2. Unmatched junction bases numbered 5, after V lost 7 bases and J lost 7 bases. This CDR3 comprises 14 residues. From germline, CDR1 is LNHDA and CDR2 SQIVND (reference sequence). The CDR3 coding sequence is TGTGCCAGTAAACTAGCGGGAGGAGGAAATGAGCAGTTCTTC. Translated: CASKLAGGGNEQFF.

This clonotype was found a few times. The chain employs TRBV6-4 and TRBJ2-1, with D maybe TRBD2 (7 bases). The CDR3 extends over 15 amino acids. Germline V gives CDR1 MRHNA, CDR2 SNTAGT. Trimming left V 0 bases short and J 12 bases short, with 18 bases between. CDR3 nucleotide sequence: TGTGCCAGCAGTGACTCGGGGGGGGCCACAGATACGCAGTTCTTC. Amino acids: CASSDSGGATDTQFF.

The rearrangement joins TRBV20-1 to TRBJ2-7; a possible D gene is TRBD2 (6 bases). Trimming took 3 bases from V and 2 from J, leaving 14 bases between them. CDR1 and CDR2 from the germline V gene are DFQATT and SNEGSKA (reference sequence). The CDR3 has 14 residues. The CDR3 loop reads CSARREVGPYEQYF. In nucleotides, the CDR3 is TGCAGTGCTAGGAGGGAGGTCGGGCCCTACGAGCAGTACTTC.

The chain couples TRBV7-2 to TRBJ2-3, with D uncertain. Deletions cut 5 bases from V and 9 bases from J, with 15 bases between. The CDR3 contains 13 residues. CDR1 and CDR2 (germline): SGHTA, FQGNSA. In DNA form, the CDR3 reads TGTGCCAGCAGCCAAGCTGCGGAAGAAACGCAGTATTTT. Encoded protein: CASSQAAEETQYF.

Only a few counts were recorded for this clonotype. J is TRBJ1-3 and V is TRBV9; no clear D gene. This CDR3 is built from 16 residues. Germline CDR1 and CDR2: SGDLS and YYNGEE. Trimming shortened V by 4 bases and J by 0 bases, and 14 bases separated the two germline ends. CDR3 bases: TGTGCCAGCAGCTCCCAACCCTCAAGCTCTGGAAACACCATATATTTT. Amino acid sequence: CASSSQPSSSGNTIYF.